This T cell receptor (beta chain) came from a study of cytomegalovirus exposure and HLA in healthy donors. Notes on the study in general: The study put 150 to 200 TCR beta chains on its list as cytomegalovirus-associated.

A note on this clone: Its specificity is unknown.

Some clones are missing from TCRdb's copy, which holds only in-frame ones; the method was immunoSEQ multiplex PCR. In the table there are 150,000 or so clones, 70% to 90% of which are singletons. The donors were in the roughly 130-subject validation cohort; that cohort was separate from the roughly 680-subject first cohort. With V trimmed by 4 bases and J by 3 bases, 4 bases remained unmatched. The germline gives CDR1 LNHDA, CDR2 SQIVND (reference sequence). This CDR3 region has 15 residues. V and J are TRBV19 and TRBJ2-1, with 9 nucleotides matching TRBD2. The TCR originated in a man aged 30 to 39 in good health and CMV-seropositive. Sequencing was carried out using PBMCs. The CDR3 loop reads CASSTQAGGYNEQFF. In DNA, the CDR3 is TGTGCCAGTAGTACCCAAGCGGGGGGCTACAATGAGCAGTTCTTC.